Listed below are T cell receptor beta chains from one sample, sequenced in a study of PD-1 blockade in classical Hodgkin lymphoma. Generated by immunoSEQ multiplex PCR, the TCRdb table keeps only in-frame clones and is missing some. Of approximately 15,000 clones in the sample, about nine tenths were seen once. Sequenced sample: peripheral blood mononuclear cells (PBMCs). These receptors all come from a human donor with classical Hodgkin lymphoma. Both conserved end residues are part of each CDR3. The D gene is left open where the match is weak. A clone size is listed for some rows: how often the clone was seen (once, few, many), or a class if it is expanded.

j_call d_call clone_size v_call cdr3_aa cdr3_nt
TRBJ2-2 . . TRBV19 CASKTSSGELFF TGTGCCAGCAAGACTAGTTCAGGGGAGCTGTTTTTT
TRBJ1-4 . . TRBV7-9 CASSQLLQDEKLFF TGTGCCAGCAGCCAACTTCTACAGGATGAAAAACTGTTTTTT
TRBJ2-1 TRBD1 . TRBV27 CASSLSTGAYNEQFF TGTGCCAGCAGTTTGTCAACAGGGGCATACAATGAGCAGTTCTTC
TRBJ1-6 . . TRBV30 CAWGGEAVNSPLHF TGTGCCTGGGGCGGGGAGGCAGTTAATTCACCCCTCCACTTT
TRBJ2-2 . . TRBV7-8 CASSLQSGFNTGELFF TGTGCCAGCAGCTTACAGTCAGGGTTCAACACCGGGGAGCTGTTTTTT
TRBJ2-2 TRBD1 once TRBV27 CASSFRLTGAATGELFF TGTGCCAGCAGTTTCCGACTGACAGGGGCGGCCACCGGGGAGCTGTTTTTT
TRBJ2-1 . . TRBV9 CASSVGSGSYNEQFF TGTGCCAGCAGCGTAGGGTCAGGTTCCTACAATGAGCAGTTCTTC
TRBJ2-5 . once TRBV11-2 CASSLFRDQETQYF TGTGCCAGCAGCTTATTCAGGGACCAAGAGACCCAGTACTTC
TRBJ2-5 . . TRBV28 CASRIFRGGQETQYF TGTGCCAGCAGGATCTTCAGGGGTGGGCAAGAGACCCAGTACTTC
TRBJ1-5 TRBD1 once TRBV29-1 CSVVTGGNQPQHF TGCAGCGTAGTTACAGGGGGCAATCAGCCCCAGCATTTT
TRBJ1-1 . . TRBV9 CASSVASQGGNTEAFF TGTGCCAGCAGCGTAGCTAGCCAGGGAGGGAACACTGAAGCTTTCTTT
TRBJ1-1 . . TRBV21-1 CASSKFGRTGVNTEAFF TGTGCCAGCAGCAAATTCGGGCGGACAGGAGTGAACACTGAAGCTTTCTTT
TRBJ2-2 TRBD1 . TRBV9 CASSVDLWGGRGPGELFF TGTGCCAGCAGCGTAGACCTTTGGGGCGGCAGGGGGCCGGGGGAGCTGTTTTTT
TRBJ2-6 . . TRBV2 CASNSPPGRVDSGANVLTF TGTGCCAGCAATTCCCCTCCGGGCAGGGTGGACTCTGGGGCCAACGTCCTGACTTTC
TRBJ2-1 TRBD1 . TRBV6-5 CASTRTGDNEQFF TGTGCCAGCACCCGGACAGGGGACAATGAGCAGTTCTTC
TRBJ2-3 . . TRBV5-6 CASSLVRSGSTDTQYF TGTGCCAGCAGCTTGGTTCGTAGCGGAAGCACAGATACGCAGTATTTT
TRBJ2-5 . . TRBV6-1 CASSPEPIAGTQYF TGTGCCAGCAGCCCTGAGCCTATCGCAGGGACCCAGTACTTC
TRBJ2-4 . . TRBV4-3 CASSQDLTGRQYF TGCGCCAGCAGCCAAGATCTTACCGGGAGACAGTACTTC
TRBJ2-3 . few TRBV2 CASSEMRGAQARTDTQYF TGTGCCAGCAGTGAAATGCGGGGTGCGCAAGCTAGAACAGATACGCAGTATTTT
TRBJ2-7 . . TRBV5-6 CASSLALPPYEQYF TGTGCCAGCAGCTTGGCCTTACCTCCTTACGAGCAGTACTTC
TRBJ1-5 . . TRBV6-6 CASGRGGNQPQHF TGTGCCAGCGGGAGGGGTGGAAATCAGCCCCAGCATTTT
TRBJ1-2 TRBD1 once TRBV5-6 CASSLGRGIYGYTF TGTGCCAGCAGCTTGGGCAGGGGGATCTATGGCTACACCTTC
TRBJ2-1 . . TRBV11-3 CASSLVSDVNEQFF TGTGCCAGCAGCTTAGTTTCAGACGTCAATGAGCAGTTCTTC
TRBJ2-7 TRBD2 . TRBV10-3 CATAREFYEQYF TGTGCCACCGCGCGGGAGTTTTACGAGCAGTACTTC
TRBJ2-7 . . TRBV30 CAWSALSYNEQYF TGTGCCTGGAGTGCCTTAAGTTATAACGAGCAGTACTTC
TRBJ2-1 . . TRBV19 CATRGATYNEQFF TGTGCCACCCGGGGAGCAACCTACAATGAGCAGTTCTTC
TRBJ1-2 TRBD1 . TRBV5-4 CASSFRTGVSYGYTF TGTGCCAGCAGCTTTCGGACAGGGGTGAGCTATGGCTACACCTTC
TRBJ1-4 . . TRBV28 CASKRDRNAEKLFF TGTGCCAGCAAACGAGACAGGAATGCTGAAAAACTGTTTTTT
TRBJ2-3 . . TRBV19 CASSLDYSTGTDTQYF TGTGCCAGTAGTCTCGACTACTCGACGGGCACAGATACGCAGTATTTT
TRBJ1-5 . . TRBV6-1 CASTGREGVGQPQHF TGTGCCAGCACTGGTCGTGAGGGGGTTGGTCAGCCCCAGCATTTT
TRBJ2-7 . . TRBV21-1 CASSNDGSLGIYEQYF TGTGCCAGCAGCAATGACGGTAGCCTAGGGATATACGAGCAGTACTTC
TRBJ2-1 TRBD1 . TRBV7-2 CASSPRDRGRRMGNEQFF TGTGCCAGCAGCCCCCGGGACAGGGGGCGAAGAATGGGCAATGAGCAGTTCTTC
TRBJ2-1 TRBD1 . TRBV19 CASRGGQGLQTSFF TGTGCCAGTAGGGGGGGACAGGGATTACAGACGTCGTTCTTC
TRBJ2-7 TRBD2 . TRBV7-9 CASSLGLAGGEQYF TGTGCCAGCAGCTTAGGACTAGCGGGAGGCGAGCAGTACTTC
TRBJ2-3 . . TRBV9 CASSEGGLAGVTDTQYF TGTGCCAGCAGCGAGGGGGGGCTGGCGGGAGTCACAGATACGCAGTATTTT
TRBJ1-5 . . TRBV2 CASKPWGGVGQPQHF TGTGCCAGCAAACCCTGGGGGGGGGTCGGTCAGCCCCAGCATTTT
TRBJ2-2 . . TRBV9 CASSVGMGTGELFF TGTGCCAGCAGCGTAGGAATGGGCACCGGGGAGCTGTTTTTT
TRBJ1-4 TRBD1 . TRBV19 CASSPRTGVNEKLFF TGTGCCAGCAGTCCTCGGACAGGGGTAAACGAAAAACTGTTTTTT
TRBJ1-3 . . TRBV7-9 CAVGDQRTVGNTIYF TGTGCCGTCGGCGATCAAAGGACAGTCGGAAACACCATATATTTT
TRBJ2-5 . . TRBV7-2 CASSWSRETQYF TGTGCCAGCAGCTGGTCCCGAGAGACCCAGTACTTC
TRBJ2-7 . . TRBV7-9 CASSPSLLLSYEQYF TGTGCCAGCAGCCCGAGTTTACTACTCTCCTACGAGCAGTACTTC
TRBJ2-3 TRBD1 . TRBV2 CASSRNTGASTDTQYF TGTGCCAGCAGCCGCAATACAGGGGCCAGCACAGATACGCAGTATTTT
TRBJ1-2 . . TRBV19 CASSMGMTDYGYTF TGTGCCAGTAGTATGGGCATGACAGACTATGGCTACACCTTC
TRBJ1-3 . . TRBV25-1 CASSEWNQGSGNTIYF TGTGCCAGCAGTGAATGGAATCAGGGGTCAGGAAACACCATATATTTT
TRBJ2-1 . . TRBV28 CASSAARNEQFF TGTGCCAGCAGTGCTGCTAGAAATGAGCAGTTCTTC
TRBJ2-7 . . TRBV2 CASRTDRWGEQYF TGTGCCAGTAGGACAGACAGGTGGGGCGAGCAGTACTTC
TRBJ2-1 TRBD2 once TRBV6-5 CASSYSRGLAGEEQFF TGTGCCAGCAGTTACTCGAGGGGACTAGCGGGAGAGGAGCAGTTCTTC
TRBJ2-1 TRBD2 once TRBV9 CASSVSGGGRVLGEQFF TGTGCCAGCAGCGTGTCGGGTGGCGGGAGAGTTTTGGGTGAGCAGTTCTTC
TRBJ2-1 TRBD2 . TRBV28 CASSPRAGGSYNEQFF TGTGCCAGCAGTCCCCGGGCGGGGGGCTCCTACAATGAGCAGTTCTTC
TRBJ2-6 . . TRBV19 CASSISSGSGANVLTF TGTGCCAGTAGTATATCCTCAGGCTCTGGGGCCAACGTCCTGACTTTC